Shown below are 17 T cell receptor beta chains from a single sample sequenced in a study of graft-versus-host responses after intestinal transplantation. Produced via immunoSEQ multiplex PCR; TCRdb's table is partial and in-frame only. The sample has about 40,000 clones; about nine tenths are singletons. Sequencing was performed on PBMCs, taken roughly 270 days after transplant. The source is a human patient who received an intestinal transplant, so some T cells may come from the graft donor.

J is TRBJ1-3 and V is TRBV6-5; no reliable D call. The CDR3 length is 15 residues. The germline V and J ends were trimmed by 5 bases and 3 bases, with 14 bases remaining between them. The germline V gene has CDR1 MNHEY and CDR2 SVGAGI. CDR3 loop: CASSLGRTVGNTIYF. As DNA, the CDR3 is TGTGCCAGCAGTCTAGGGAGGACTGTTGGAAACACCATATATTTT.

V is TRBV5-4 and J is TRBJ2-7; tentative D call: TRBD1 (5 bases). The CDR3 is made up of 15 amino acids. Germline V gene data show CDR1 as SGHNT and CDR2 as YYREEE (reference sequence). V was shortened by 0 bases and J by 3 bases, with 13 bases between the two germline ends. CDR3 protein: CASSLGWQGYYEQYF. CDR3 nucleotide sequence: TGTGCCAGCAGCTTGGGTTGGCAGGGTTACTACGAGCAGTACTTC.

The CDR3 DNA sequence: TGTGCCAGCAGGCTCGGACTGGTGAACACCATATATTTT. Amino acid sequence: CASRLGLVNTIYF. This chain connects TRBV14 to TRBJ1-3; no clear D gene. The CDR3 contains 13 residues. Trimming pared 6 bases from V and 7 bases from J, leaving 13 bases between. CDR1 is SGHDN, CDR2 FVKESK, per germline.

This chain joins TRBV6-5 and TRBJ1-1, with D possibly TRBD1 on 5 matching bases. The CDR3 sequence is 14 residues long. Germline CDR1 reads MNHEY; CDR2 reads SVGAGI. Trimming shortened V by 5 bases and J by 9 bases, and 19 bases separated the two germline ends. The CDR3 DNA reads TGTGCCAGCAGTCCAGGGCTGGGTGGTGGAAAAGCTTTCTTT. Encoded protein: CASSPGLGGGKAFF.

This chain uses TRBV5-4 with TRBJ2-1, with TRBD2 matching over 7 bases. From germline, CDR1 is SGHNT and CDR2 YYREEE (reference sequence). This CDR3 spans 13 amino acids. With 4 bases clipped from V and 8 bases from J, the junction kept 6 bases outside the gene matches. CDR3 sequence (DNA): TGTGCCAGCAGCCCGCAGCGGGAATATGAGCAGTTCTTC. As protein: CASSPQREYEQFF.

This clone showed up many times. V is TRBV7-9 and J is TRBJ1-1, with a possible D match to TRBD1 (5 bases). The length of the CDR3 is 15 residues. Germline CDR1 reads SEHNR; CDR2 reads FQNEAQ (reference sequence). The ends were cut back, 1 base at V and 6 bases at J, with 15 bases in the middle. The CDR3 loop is CASSLGGGVGSEAFF. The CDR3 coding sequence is TGTGCCAGCAGCTTAGGTGGGGGGGTAGGGTCTGAAGCTTTCTTT.

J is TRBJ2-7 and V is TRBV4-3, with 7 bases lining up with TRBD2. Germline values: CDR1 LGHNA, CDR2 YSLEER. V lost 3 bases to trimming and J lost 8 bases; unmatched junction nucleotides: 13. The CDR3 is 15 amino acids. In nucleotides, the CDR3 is TGCGCCAGCAGCCAGTTACTAGCGAGTCCTACGAAGCAGTACTTC. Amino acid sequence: CASSQLLASPTKQYF.

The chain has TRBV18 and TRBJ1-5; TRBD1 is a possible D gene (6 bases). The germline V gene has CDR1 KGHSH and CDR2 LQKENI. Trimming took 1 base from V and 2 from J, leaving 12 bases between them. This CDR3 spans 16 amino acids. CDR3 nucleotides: TGTGCCAGCTCACCACAGGGGGGATATGGCAATCAGCCCCAGCATTTT. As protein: CASSPQGGYGNQPQHF. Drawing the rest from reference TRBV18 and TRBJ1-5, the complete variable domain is NAGVMQNPRHLVRRRGQEARLRCSPMKGHSHVYWYRQLPEEGLKFMVYLQKENIIDESGMPKERFSAEFPKEGPSILRIQQVVRGDSAAYFCASSPQGGYGNQPQHFGDGTRLSIL.

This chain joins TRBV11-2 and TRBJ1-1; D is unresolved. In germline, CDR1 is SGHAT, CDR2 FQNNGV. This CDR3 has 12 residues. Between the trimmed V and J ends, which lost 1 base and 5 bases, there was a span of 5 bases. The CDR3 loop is CASSLAGTEAFF. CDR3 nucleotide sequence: TGTGCCAGCAGCTTAGCCGGGACTGAAGCTTTCTTT.

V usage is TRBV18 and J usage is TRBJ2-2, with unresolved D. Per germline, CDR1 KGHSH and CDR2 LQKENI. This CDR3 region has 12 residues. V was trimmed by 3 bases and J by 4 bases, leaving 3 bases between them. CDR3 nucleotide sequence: TGTGCCAGCTCACCGGTCACCGGGGAGCTGTTTTTT. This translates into CASSPVTGELFF.

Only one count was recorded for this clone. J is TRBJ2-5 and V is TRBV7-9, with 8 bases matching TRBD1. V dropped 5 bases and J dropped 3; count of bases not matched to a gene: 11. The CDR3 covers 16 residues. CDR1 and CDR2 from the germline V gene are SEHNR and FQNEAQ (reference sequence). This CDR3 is CASSDTGGSEEETQYF. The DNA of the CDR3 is TGTGCCAGCAGCGACACAGGGGGTAGTGAGGAAGAGACCCAGTACTTC.

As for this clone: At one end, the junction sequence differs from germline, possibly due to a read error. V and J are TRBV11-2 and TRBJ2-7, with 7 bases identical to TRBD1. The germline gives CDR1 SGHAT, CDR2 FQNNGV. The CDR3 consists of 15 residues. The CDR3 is CASSFGTVTLYEQYF. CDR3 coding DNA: TGTGCCAGTAGCTTCGGGACAGTGACCCTTTACGAGCAGTACTTC.

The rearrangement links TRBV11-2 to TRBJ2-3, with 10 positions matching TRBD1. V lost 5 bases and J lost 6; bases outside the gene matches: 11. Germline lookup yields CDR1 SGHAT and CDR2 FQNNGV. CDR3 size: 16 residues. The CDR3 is CASSAPGQGPRDTQYF. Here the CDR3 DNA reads TGTGCCAGCAGCGCGCCGGGACAGGGGCCCCGGGATACGCAGTATTTT.

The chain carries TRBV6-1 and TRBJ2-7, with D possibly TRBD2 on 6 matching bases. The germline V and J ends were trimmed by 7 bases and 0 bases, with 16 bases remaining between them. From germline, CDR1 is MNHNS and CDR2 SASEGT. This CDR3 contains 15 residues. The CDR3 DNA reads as TGTGCCAGCACCCTGGAAGGAGGGGTCTCCTACGAGCAGTACTTC. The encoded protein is CASTLEGGVSYEQYF.

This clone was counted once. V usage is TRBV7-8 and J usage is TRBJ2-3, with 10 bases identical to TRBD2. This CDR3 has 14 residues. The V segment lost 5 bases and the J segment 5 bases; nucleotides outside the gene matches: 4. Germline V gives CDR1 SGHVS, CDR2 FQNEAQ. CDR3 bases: TGTGCCAGCAGCCCCTGGACTAGCGGAGATACGCAGTATTTT. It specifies CASSPWTSGDTQYF.

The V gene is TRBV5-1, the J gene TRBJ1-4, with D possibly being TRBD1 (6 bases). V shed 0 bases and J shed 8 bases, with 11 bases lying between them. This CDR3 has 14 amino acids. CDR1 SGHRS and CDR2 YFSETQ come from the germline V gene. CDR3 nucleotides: TGCGCCAGCAGCTTGGAGGGGGTCGGAGAAAAACTGTTTTTT. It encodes CASSLEGVGEKLFF.

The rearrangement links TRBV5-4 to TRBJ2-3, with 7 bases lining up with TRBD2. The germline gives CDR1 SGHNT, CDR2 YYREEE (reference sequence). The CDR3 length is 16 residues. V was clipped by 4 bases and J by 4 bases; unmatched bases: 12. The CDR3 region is CASSGTKRGAPDTQYF. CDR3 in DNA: TGTGCCAGCAGCGGGACGAAGCGGGGTGCTCCAGATACGCAGTATTTT.